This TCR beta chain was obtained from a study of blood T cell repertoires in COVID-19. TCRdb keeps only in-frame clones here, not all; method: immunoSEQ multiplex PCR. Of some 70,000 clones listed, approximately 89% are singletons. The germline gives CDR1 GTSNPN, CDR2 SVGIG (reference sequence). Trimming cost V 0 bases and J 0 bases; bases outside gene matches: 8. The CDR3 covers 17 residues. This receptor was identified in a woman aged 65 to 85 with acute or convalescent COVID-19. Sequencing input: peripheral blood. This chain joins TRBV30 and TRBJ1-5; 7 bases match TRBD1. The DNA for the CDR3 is TGTGCCTGGAGTGTCTCCCCTGACAGGGCTAGCAATCAGCCCCAGCATTTT. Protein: CAWSVSPDRASNQPQHF. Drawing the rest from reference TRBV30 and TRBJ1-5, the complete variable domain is SQTIHQWPATLVQPVGSPLSLECTVEGTSNPNLYWYRQAAGRGLQLLFYSVGIGQISSEVPQNLSASRPQDRQFILSSKKLLLSDSGFYLCAWSVSPDRASNQPQHFGDGTRLSIL.